This TCR beta chain was recovered during a study of neoadjuvant anti-PD-1 for oral cavity cancer (dated by TCRdb to the early 2020s). Notes on the research overall: Three to four biweekly doses of nivolumab at 3 mg/kg were mostly administered to patients before curative-intent surgical resection. Patients who did not progress were given a fourth nivolumab dose at about day 43 and had definitive surgical resection on days 50-56. Patients with complete response, partial response or stable disease by RECIST 1.1 were defined as responders, whereas patients with progression were defined as non-responders. A roughly 34% response rate was observed in the parent correlative cohort, in which around 13 patients were included. The study at large found these results: After neoadjuvant nivolumab, T cell clonality (Gini index) in PBMCs was significantly higher in non-responders than in responders. The TCR analyses had only a few patients in each response group, and the authors called for validation in larger cohorts. Higher pretreatment blood Treg/Th17 ratios correlated with both higher pretreatment blood TCRbeta clonality and lower post-treatment tumor TCRbeta clonality.

This specimen's time point label, interpreted: after neoadjuvant nivolumab, at surgical resection. The patients had newly diagnosed stage II-IVA oral cavity squamous cell carcinoma and had not received any prior systemic or radiation treatment. Everyone in the cohort had locally advanced, HPV-negative oral cavity squamous cell carcinoma. No culture maintenance or expansion was done, as the peripheral blood mononuclear cells went straight to analysis. The samples were drawn from a longitudinal correlative study tied to a single-arm phase II trial testing neoadjuvant nivolumab in oral cavity squamous cell carcinoma. Subject-matched pre- and post-treatment PBMCs and tumors from three responders and three non-responders were subjected to genomic DNA-based TCRbeta sequencing. Peripheral blood mononuclear cells were collected before nivolumab treatment and again after treatment, at the time of surgery. Genomic DNA was isolated from PBMCs using the Maxwell RSC DNA from Cells kit.

For deep sequencing, each PBMC sample was run in six replicates, with libraries mostly built from approximately 500 ng of input genomic DNA. TCRbeta libraries were prepared with the immunoSEQ hsTCRbeta kit according to the manufacturer's instructions. The completed libraries were mixed into a single pool at 3 nM, then sequenced with an Illumina NovaSeq 6000 S4 flow cell. For the original study's pipeline: The immunoSEQ Analyzer handled quality control and preprocessing of the raw data. The analysis was limited to productive rearrangements, and each clonotype was defined by a unique CDR3 amino acid sequence. Repertoire clonality was estimated as the Gini-Simpson index, computed with the R package tcR. Gini indices were compared with Student's t test, and associations with tumor size change were assessed by Pearson correlation. TCRdb provides this immuneACCESS table in a form limited to in-frame rearrangements. Some clones are lacking; in checked studies, under half of them reflect an unresolved V gene, and why the rest are absent is not known. The DNA was the basis for D and trimming; V, J and clone size are from that table. Recorded for this sample are 9,500 to 15,000 clones; about two thirds of them occurred a single time. 2% to 3% of the sample lies in the top ten.

The CDR3 starts with the cysteine, ends with the phenylalanine, and has 15 residues. Kept here is only the CDR3 DNA, which spans 45 bases and is read in frame from base 1. V and J are truncated by 0 bases and 4 bases respectively, leaving an intervening sequence of 13 bases. CDR1 and CDR2 (SGDLS, YYNGEE) derive from the germline V gene. Comments on this clone: Its antigen remains unidentified. The sample holds no much larger clone one base away, and base qualities are not on file.

Here the sequenced sample was PBMCs, taken after nivolumab (anti-PD-1) treatment. This chain joins TRBV9 to TRBJ1-2; the D segment could be TRBD1, given 6 matching bases. This TCR was recovered from a person between 40 and 79 years old with oral cavity squamous cell carcinoma. The nucleotides are TGTGCCAGCAGCGTAGCGTGGACAGCATTCTATGGCTACACCTTC. The resulting protein is CASSVAWTAFYGYTF.